What follows are 2 T cell receptor beta chains derived from one specimen sequenced in a study of blood T cell repertoires in COVID-19. Profiled with immunoSEQ multiplex PCR; TCRdb holds only in-frame clones, not every one. The sample lists around 160,000 clones, approximately 87% occurring once. The specimen was peripheral blood. The source is a man older than 75 with acute or convalescent COVID-19.

This clone was detected a few times. The chain employs TRBV2 and TRBJ1-1; TRBD1 is a possible D gene (5 bases). Trimming took off 8 bases at V and 9 bases at J, with 16 bases between the two ends. The CDR3 is 12 amino acids. Germline values: CDR1 SNHLY, CDR2 FYNNEI. The CDR3 DNA follows: TGTGCCAGCCACCCCGGGGGTGGTAAAGCTTTCTTT. Protein product: CASHPGGGKAFF. The full variable domain, in which reference TRBV2 and TRBJ1-1 provide the parts outside the CDR3, is EPEVTQTPSHQVTQMGQEVILRCVPISNHLYFYWYRQILGQKVEFLVSFYNNEISEKSEIFDDQFSVERPDGSNFTLKIRSTKLEDSAMYFCASHPGGGKAFFGQGTRLTVV.

There are a few counts of this clone. This chain uses TRBV18 with TRBJ2-7, with TRBD2 matching 8 bases. Germline V CDR1 and CDR2: KGHSH, LQKENI. This CDR3 is 13 amino acids long. With 3 bases clipped from V and 11 bases from J, the junction kept 9 bases outside the gene matches. Here the CDR3 reads CASSPKAGEEKYF. The CDR3 DNA follows: TGTGCCAGCTCACCCAAAGCGGGGGAAGAGAAGTACTTC.